The 25 T cell receptor beta chains reported below all come from one sample, sequenced in a study of blood T cell repertoires in COVID-19. Repertoires were generated with immunoSEQ multiplex PCR, while TCRdb's copy carries only in-frame clones and drops some. In the table there are about 240,000 clones, roughly four fifths of which are singletons. Material: peripheral blood. These TCRs come from a woman in her seventies with acute or convalescent COVID-19.

The chain uses TRBV20-1 and TRBJ1-2; possibly TRBD1 for D (5 bases). V was trimmed by 3 bases and J by 6 bases, leaving 8 bases between them. The CDR3 has 11 amino acids. The V gene's germline CDR1 is DFQATT and CDR2 SNEGSKA (reference sequence). The CDR3 coding sequence is TGCAGTGCTAGCAGGGAAAATGGCTACACCTTC. Its translation: CSASRENGYTF.

This chain connects TRBV19 to TRBJ2-3; D not certain. CDR3 size: 13 residues. Germline-derived CDR1 and CDR2 are LNHDA and SQIVND (reference sequence). The germline V and J ends were trimmed by 7 bases and 1 base, with 9 bases remaining between them. CDR3 DNA sequence: TGTGCCAGTATCCCCACGGGCACAGATACGCAGTATTTT. Its translation is CASIPTGTDTQYF.

J is TRBJ2-3 and V is TRBV4-1; D might be TRBD1 (5 bases). V was pared by 0 bases and J by 5 bases, with 9 bases between. The CDR3 is made up of 14 amino acids. Germline V lookup: CDR1 MGHRA, CDR2 YSYEKL. The CDR3 loop is CASSQETQGDTQYF. The CDR3, as DNA: TGCGCCAGCAGCCAAGAAACCCAGGGAGATACGCAGTATTTT.

The chain employs TRBV18 and TRBJ1-2; tentative D call: TRBD1 (5 bases). Trimming took 0 bases from V and 8 from J, leaving 10 bases between them. CDR1 is KGHSH, CDR2 LQKENI, per germline. There are 13 residues in the CDR3. CDR3 region: CASSPPGVGGYTF. As DNA, the CDR3 is TGTGCCAGCTCACCACCAGGGGTCGGCGGCTACACCTTC.

The chain joins TRBV19 to TRBJ2-2, with TRBD2 identical over 12 bases. The length of the CDR3 is 17 residues. From germline, CDR1 is LNHDA and CDR2 SQIVND (reference sequence). The junction had 7 bases not matched to a gene; V was cut back by 3 bases and J by 5 bases. The CDR3 spells CASSMGPSGGVTGELFF. DNA for the CDR3: TGTGCCAGTAGTATGGGGCCTAGCGGGGGGGTTACCGGGGAGCTGTTTTTT.

This chain uses TRBV3-1 (or the pseudogene TRBV3-2) with TRBJ2-2, with D possibly TRBD1 on 6 matching bases. The CDR3 sequence is 15 residues long. Trimming took 6 bases from V and 2 from J, leaving 13 bases between them. CDR1 and CDR2 (germline): LGHDT, YNNKEL (reference sequence). CDR3 in DNA: TGTGCCAGCAGTCAGTCAGGGGCTAACACCGGGGAGCTGTTTTTT. It is translated as CASSQSGANTGELFF.

In regard to this clone: Distinct nucleotide sequences in the sample also encode this CDR3. The J gene is TRBJ1-1, the V gene TRBV18, with 8 nucleotides matching TRBD1. Germline V gene data show CDR1 as KGHSH and CDR2 as LQKENI. V dropped 3 bases and J dropped 6; count of bases not matched to a gene: 3. There are 13 residues in the CDR3. CDR3 protein: CASSPGTGSEAFF. CDR3 in DNA: TGTGCCAGCTCACCCGGGACAGGATCTGAAGCTTTCTTT. Full variable domain (outside the CDR3, taken from reference TRBV18 and TRBJ1-1): NAGVMQNPRHLVRRRGQEARLRCSPMKGHSHVYWYRQLPEEGLKFMVYLQKENIIDESGMPKERFSAEFPKEGPSILRIQQVVRGDSAAYFCASSPGTGSEAFFGQGTRLTVV.

The chain links TRBV19 to TRBJ2-2; 10 bases match TRBD1. J was trimmed by 3 bases and V by 6 bases; bases with no gene match: 7. The CDR3 is 16 residues long. The germline V gene has CDR1 LNHDA and CDR2 SQIVND (reference sequence). CDR3 bases: TGTGCCAGTAGGCCCGCCGGGACAGGGGACACCGGGGAGCTGTTTTTT. This gives the protein CASRPAGTGDTGELFF. Variable domain in full (rest from reference TRBV19 and TRBJ2-2): DGGITQSPKYLFRKEGQNVTLSCEQNLNHDAMYWYRQDPGQGLRLIYYSQIVNDFQKGDIAEGYSVSREKKESFPLTVTSAQKNPTAFYLCASRPAGTGDTGELFFGEGSRLTVL.

The rearrangement joins TRBV18 to TRBJ2-1; 8 bases align to TRBD2. This CDR3 is built from 17 residues. Germline values: CDR1 KGHSH, CDR2 LQKENI. J gave up 0 bases and V 3 bases, and 7 bases lay outside the gene matches. The CDR3: CASSPAGTRGSYNEQFF. CDR3 bases: TGTGCCAGCTCACCCGCAGGGACTAGAGGCTCCTACAATGAGCAGTTCTTC.

The gene calls are TRBV5-1 and TRBJ2-5, with 8 bases fitting TRBD1. The CDR3 runs to 14 residues. Losses at the gene ends were 4 bases for V and 5 bases for J; bases not matched to a gene: 7. Germline CDR1 and CDR2: SGHRS and YFSETQ. Here the CDR3 DNA reads TGCGCCAGCAGCCTCTCAGGGGGCGGGGAGACCCAGTACTTC. Translated: CASSLSGGGETQYF.

The chain uses TRBV2 and TRBJ2-5; 7 bases align to TRBD1. The length of the CDR3 is 12 residues. Germline assignment: CDR1 SNHLY and CDR2 FYNNEI. With V trimmed by 8 bases and J by 3 bases, 3 bases remained unmatched. CDR3: CASGQVEETQYF. CDR3 DNA sequence: TGTGCCAGCGGACAGGTAGAAGAGACCCAGTACTTC.

This clone was observed a few times. The chain recombines TRBV6-5 with TRBJ1-5; tentative D call: TRBD1 (5 bases). The CDR3 spans 15 residues. Germline CDR1 reads MNHEY; CDR2 reads SVGAGI. The germline V and J ends were trimmed by 5 bases and 4 bases, with 15 bases remaining between them. CDR3 in DNA: TGTGCCAGCAGTCTAGCCGGGGGTATGAATCAGCCCCAGCATTTT. It is translated as CASSLAGGMNQPQHF.

V and J are TRBV7-9 and TRBJ1-5, with 11 nucleotides matching TRBD1. The CDR3 consists of 16 residues. Trimming removed 11 bases from V and 2 bases from J; junction bases left unmatched: 11. From germline, CDR1 is SEHNR and CDR2 FQNEAQ (reference sequence). This CDR3 is CASSGQGGSGNQPQHF. In DNA, the CDR3 is TGTGCCTCCTCGGGACAGGGGGGTAGTGGCAATCAGCCCCAGCATTTT.

The V call is TRBV27, the J call TRBJ1-2, with no clear D. The length of the CDR3 is 15 residues. The V end lost 0 bases, the J end lost 0 bases, and 8 bases lay between the germline ends. The germline CDR1 and CDR2 sequences are MNHEY and SMNVEV (reference sequence). The CDR3 DNA reads as TGTGCCAGCAGTTTATCTAGATCCTCTAACTATGGCTACACCTTC. It specifies CASSLSRSSNYGYTF.

The chain combines TRBV6-5 with TRBJ2-1; 7 bases map to TRBD1. The CDR3 sequence is 14 residues long. CDR1 and CDR2 (germline): MNHEY, SVGAGI. V shed 2 bases, J shed 10 bases, and the junction held 8 bases outside the gene matches. Written as DNA, the CDR3 is TGTGCCAGCAGTTACACACCACAGGGGTTCGAGCAGTTCTTC. This sequence encodes CASSYTPQGFEQFF.

The sample holds one count of this clone. The CDR3 region is CASSGTGGFEQYF. The CDR3 nucleotides read TGCGCCAGCAGCGGGACAGGGGGGTTTGAGCAGTACTTC. The rearrangement joins TRBV5-1 to TRBJ2-7; 11 bases line up with TRBD1. The CDR3 runs to 13 residues. V trimming: 4 bases; J trimming: 7 bases; junction bases outside the gene matches: 4. Germline loops: CDR1 SGHRS, CDR2 YFSETQ.

This clone was observed a single time. The V and J genes are TRBV30 and TRBJ2-7; D is unresolved. The V and J ends lost 3 bases and 0 bases respectively, with 9 bases between them. The CDR3 covers 13 residues. CDR1 is GTSNPN, CDR2 SVGIG, per germline (reference sequence). The CDR3 DNA reads as TGTGCCTGGAGCCCCGGGTTCTCCTACGAGCAGTACTTC. Its translation: CAWSPGFSYEQYF.

The genes are TRBV4-2 and TRBJ2-5; no reliable D call. CDR3 length equals 18 residues. In germline, CDR1 is LGHNA, CDR2 YNFKEQ. With 2 bases removed from V and 2 bases from J, the gap between germline ends came to 21 bases. The CDR3 reads CASSQNTLGSRGQETQYF. In DNA form, the CDR3 reads TGTGCCAGCAGCCAAAATACTCTTGGGTCCCGCGGACAAGAGACCCAGTACTTC.

The sample holds a few counts of this clone. The rearrangement uses TRBV7-8 and TRBJ1-5, with 8 bases identical to TRBD1. The CDR3 has 16 residues. CDR1 SGHVS and CDR2 FQNEAQ come from the germline V gene. The V segment lost 4 bases and the J segment 2 bases; nucleotides outside the gene matches: 7. CDR3 sequence: CASSSSGGAGNQPQHF. The CDR3 region has the DNA TGTGCCAGCAGCTCTTCAGGGGGCGCGGGCAATCAGCCCCAGCATTTT.

The chain has TRBV7-9 and TRBJ2-7, with 9 bases aligning to TRBD1. This CDR3 has 15 amino acids. Germline V lookup: CDR1 SEHNR, CDR2 FQNEAQ (reference sequence). The junction had 9 bases not matched to a gene; V was cut back by 4 bases and J by 5 bases. The CDR3 spells CASSSLGQGGHEQYF. CDR3 DNA sequence: TGTGCCAGCAGCTCATTGGGACAGGGAGGACACGAGCAGTACTTC.

The table lists this clone with a few counts. The CDR3 sequence is CASSEEASGGPRKFF. DNA of the CDR3: TGTGCCAGCAGTGAAGAGGCTAGCGGGGGCCCCCGAAAGTTCTTC. The J gene is TRBJ2-1, the V gene TRBV2; the match to TRBD2 covers 10 bases. The V segment lost 1 base and the J segment 14 bases; nucleotides outside the gene matches: 11. The CDR3 length is 15 residues. Germline CDR1 reads SNHLY; CDR2 reads FYNNEI.

CDR3 residues: CASSIRGRNYGYTF. The CDR3 DNA is TGTGCCAGTAGTATCAGGGGGCGCAACTATGGCTACACCTTC. The chain carries TRBV19 and TRBJ1-2, with 8 positions matching TRBD1. The CDR3 length is 14 residues. Germline trimming cut 3 bases from V and 2 bases from J; bases unmatched to any gene: 2. CDR1 and CDR2 from the germline V gene are LNHDA and SQIVND (reference sequence).

This sequence joins TRBV5-6 and TRBJ1-1, with 7 bases matching TRBD1. The CDR3 sequence is 15 residues long. From germline, CDR1 is SGHDT and CDR2 YYEEEE. V lost 0 bases and J lost 1; bases outside the gene matches: 3. Here the CDR3 reads CASSLADRENTEAFF. CDR3 coding DNA: TGTGCCAGCAGCTTGGCTGACAGGGAGAACACTGAAGCTTTCTTT.

The chain employs TRBV5-4 and TRBJ1-1, with 10 bases lining up with TRBD1. The ends lost 4 bases at V and 0 bases at J; junction bases unmatched: 6. The CDR3 contains 16 residues. Germline V lookup: CDR1 SGHNT, CDR2 YYREEE (reference sequence). CDR3 residues: CASSTGTGVVNTEAFF. CDR3 in DNA: TGTGCCAGCAGCACCGGGACAGGGGTCGTGAACACTGAAGCTTTCTTT.

The chain carries TRBV27 and TRBJ2-1, with TRBD1 as a possible D gene (6 bases). Germline assignment: CDR1 MNHEY and CDR2 SMNVEV (reference sequence). V shed 2 bases and J shed 0 bases, with 11 bases lying between them. This CDR3 is 16 amino acids long. The CDR3 DNA reads TGTGCCAGCAGTTTAGACAGGTTTCGCTCCTACAATGAGCAGTTCTTC. Its translation is CASSLDRFRSYNEQFF.